Here is one T cell receptor (beta chain) with its context. The CDR3 is made up of 14 amino acids. Trimming took 3 bases from V and 1 from J, leaving 10 bases between them. The data derive from a study of CD8 T cells in Susac syndrome. An input of about 0.45 to 1 ug of RNA was subjected to reverse transcription using random hexamers. By means of immunoSEQ multiplex PCR, TCR beta CDR3 spanning 54 Vbeta and 13 Jbeta underwent amplification. TCRdb reanalysed the immunoSEQ multiplex PCR reads using MiXCR and keeps one entry per CDR3 protein. The sample shows 100,000 to 150,000 distinct CDR3 sequences, over 75% of them seen only once.

This rearrangement joins TRBV12-3 or TRBV12-4 to TRBJ2-7; D is ambiguous. The TCR comes from a human donor with multiple sclerosis. Sequencing input: CD8+ T cells from PBMCs. In nucleotides, the CDR3 is TGTGCCAGCAGTTTGAGTGCAGAATCCTACGAGCAGTACTTC. It encodes CASSLSAESYEQYF.